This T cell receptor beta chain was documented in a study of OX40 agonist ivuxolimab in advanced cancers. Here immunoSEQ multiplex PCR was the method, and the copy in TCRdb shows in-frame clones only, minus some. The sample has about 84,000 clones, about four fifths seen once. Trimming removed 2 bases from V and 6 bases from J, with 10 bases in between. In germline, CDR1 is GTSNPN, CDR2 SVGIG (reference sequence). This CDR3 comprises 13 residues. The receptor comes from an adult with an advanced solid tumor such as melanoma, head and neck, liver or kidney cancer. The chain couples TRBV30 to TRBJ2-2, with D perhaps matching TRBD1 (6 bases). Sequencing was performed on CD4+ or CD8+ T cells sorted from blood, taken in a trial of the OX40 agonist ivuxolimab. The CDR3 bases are TGTGCCTGGAGTAATTACAGGGCCGGGGAGCTGTTTTTT. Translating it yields CAWSNYRAGELFF.